This TCR beta chain was captured by sequencing in a study of T cell repertoires in cytomegalovirus infection. In the study overall: CMV epitopes that were recently identified and HLA-C-restricted were used alongside well-studied HLA-B-restricted ones.

Each CDR3 protein is one row after TCRdb ran MiXCR on the reads. The sample carries 360,000 or so distinct CDR3 sequences, roughly 36% recorded once. This clonotype was observed many times. What it recognizes is unknown. CDR3 size: 16 residues. The germline CDR1 and CDR2 sequences are SGHTA and FQGNSA. V dropped 4 bases and J dropped 2 bases, with 15 bases sitting between them. Sequences were derived from cultured PBMCs, sampled from culture after CMV antigen stimulation. The rearrangement links TRBV7-2 to TRBJ1-5, with D uncertain. This clonotype was sampled from a human donor in good health (CMV status not recorded). Some clones in this sample may be carry-over from other donors' samples. CDR3 protein: CASSSLGGRGNQPQHF. In DNA form, the CDR3 reads TGTGCCAGCAGCTCCCTAGGAGGAAGGGGCAATCAGCCCCAGCATTTT.